The present T cell receptor (beta chain) was sequenced within a study of cytomegalovirus exposure and HLA in healthy donors. The PCR ran on 60 Vbeta and 13 Jbeta primers. Some clones are missing from TCRdb's copy, which holds only in-frame ones; the method was immunoSEQ multiplex PCR. The repertoire has approximately 150,000 clones, about three quarters of them found once; the top ten carry around 1.5%. The sequence derives from a female donor in good health and CMV-seronegative. The sequencing input was PBMCs.

CDR3 sequence (DNA): TGTGCCAGCAGCTTTGGCGGTGGGACCGGGGAGCTGTTTTTT. It yields the protein CASSFGGGTGELFF. The chain recombines TRBV7-8 with TRBJ2-2; D is unclear. V shed 3 bases and J shed 5 bases, with 10 bases lying between them. The CDR3 loop spans 14 amino acids. Germline assignment: CDR1 SGHVS and CDR2 FQNEAQ.